A selection of T cell receptor beta chains follows, all from one sample in a study of CD8 T cells in ankylosing spondylitis. In TCRdb, the 5' RACE reads were re-called with MiXCR into one record per CDR3 protein. Of roughly 60,000 distinct CDR3 sequences detected, 6.2% appear once; the ten largest clones hold 5%. The sequenced sample was synovial fluid, either unsorted or a sorted T cell fraction (not recorded which). These receptors were collected from a male donor with ankylosing spondylitis. Each CDR3 is given with its conserved first and last residue. A D gene is named only where the DNA matches it firmly. Some rows mark clone size as missing; the rest say once, few, many or name a class of expanded clone.

abundance: many; d_gene: TRBD1; v_gene: TRBV14; j_gene: TRBJ2-6; CDR3nt: TGTGCCAGCAGCCGTACAGGGGGTTCCGGGGCCAACGTCCTGACTTTC; CDR3aa: CASSRTGGSGANVLTF
abundance: many; d_gene: TRBD2; v_gene: TRBV6-2/TRBV6-3; j_gene: TRBJ2-1; CDR3nt: TGTGCCAGCAGCCCCGCGGAGAAAGCGGGAGTCCATGAGCAGTTCTTC; CDR3aa: CASSPAEKAGVHEQFF
abundance: many; d_gene: TRBD1; v_gene: TRBV12-3/TRBV12-4; j_gene: TRBJ1-1; CDR3nt: TGTGCCAGCAGCAAAGGACAGGGTAATTTCGATACTGAAGCTTTCTTT; CDR3aa: CASSKGQGNFDTEAFF
abundance: few; d_gene: -; v_gene: TRBV28; j_gene: TRBJ1-1; CDR3nt: TGTGCCAGCCGGCGGGACACCCGGAACACTGAAGCTTTCTTT; CDR3aa: CASRRDTRNTEAFF
abundance: -; d_gene: -; v_gene: TRBV20-1; j_gene: TRBJ2-1; CDR3nt: TGCAGTGCCATGGGCCAGAAGACTCTGGGCAATGAGCAGTTCTTC; CDR3aa: CSAMGQKTLGNEQFF
abundance: many; d_gene: TRBD2; v_gene: TRBV7-9; j_gene: TRBJ2-1; CDR3nt: TGTGCCAGCAGCTTAGGGGAGGGGTTGAGGCAGTTCTTC; CDR3aa: CASSLGEGLRQFF
abundance: -; d_gene: TRBD2; v_gene: TRBV27; j_gene: TRBJ2-1; CDR3nt: TGTGCCAGCAGTTCCAGAGCGGGAGAGCTGTACAATGAGCAGTTCTTC; CDR3aa: CASSSRAGELYNEQFF
abundance: -; d_gene: TRBD2; v_gene: TRBV20-1; j_gene: TRBJ2-5; CDR3nt: TGCAGTGCTAGAAGCCTAGCGGGAGCAAGTCAAGAGACCCAGTACTTC; CDR3aa: CSARSLAGASQETQYF
abundance: many; d_gene: TRBD1; v_gene: TRBV15; j_gene: TRBJ2-1; CDR3nt: TGTGCCACCAGCCTACGGACAGGGGGCATCGTCGTTGAGCAGTTCTTC; CDR3aa: CATSLRTGGIVVEQFF
abundance: -; d_gene: -; v_gene: TRBV9; j_gene: TRBJ2-5; CDR3nt: TGTGCCAGCAGCGTAGGCGGGGAGTCTCAGTACTTC; CDR3aa: CASSVGGESQYF
abundance: many; d_gene: -; v_gene: TRBV7-9; j_gene: TRBJ2-1; CDR3nt: TGTGCCAGCAGCCCCCCGGAACTTAACGACAATGAGCAGTTCTTC; CDR3aa: CASSPPELNDNEQFF
abundance: many; d_gene: -; v_gene: TRBV19; j_gene: TRBJ1-5; CDR3nt: TGTGCCAGTAGGGGTCACAGCAATCAGCCCCAGCATTTT; CDR3aa: CASRGHSNQPQHF
abundance: few; d_gene: TRBD1; v_gene: TRBV12-3/TRBV12-4; j_gene: TRBJ1-2; CDR3nt: TGTGCCAGCAGTTCGGACAGGGTAGGCGGCTACACCTTC; CDR3aa: CASSSDRVGGYTF
abundance: many; d_gene: -; v_gene: TRBV29-1; j_gene: TRBJ2-3; CDR3nt: TGCAGCGTTGAAGGGCAGGTCAGTGGAGATACGCAGTATTTT; CDR3aa: CSVEGQVSGDTQYF
abundance: many; d_gene: -; v_gene: TRBV5-6; j_gene: TRBJ1-3; CDR3nt: TGTGCCAGCAGCTTGTCGATGGGGGGCTCTGGAAACACCATATATTTT; CDR3aa: CASSLSMGGSGNTIYF
abundance: few; d_gene: TRBD2; v_gene: TRBV20-1; j_gene: TRBJ2-1; CDR3nt: TGCAGTGCAAGACTTAGCGGGAGAAATGAGCAGTTCTTC; CDR3aa: CSARLSGRNEQFF
abundance: many; d_gene: TRBD2; v_gene: TRBV20-1; j_gene: TRBJ2-7; CDR3nt: TGCAGTGCGGGGAGGGAGGGGATATACGAGCAGTACTTC; CDR3aa: CSAGREGIYEQYF
abundance: -; d_gene: -; v_gene: TRBV10-3; j_gene: TRBJ1-5; CDR3nt: TGTGCCATCAGTGAGGGACACGGATTTCAGCCCCAGCATTTT; CDR3aa: CAISEGHGFQPQHF
abundance: many; d_gene: -; v_gene: TRBV7-6; j_gene: TRBJ2-2; CDR3nt: TGTGCCAGCAGCTTAGTTCGTCGGGTGGGAACCGGGGAGCTGTTTTTT; CDR3aa: CASSLVRRVGTGELFF
abundance: many; d_gene: TRBD1; v_gene: TRBV10-3; j_gene: TRBJ2-5; CDR3nt: TGTGCCATCAACAGACAGGGCAGAGAAGAGACCCAGTACTTC; CDR3aa: CAINRQGREETQYF
abundance: few; d_gene: TRBD2; v_gene: TRBV4-2; j_gene: TRBJ2-7; CDR3nt: TGTGCCAGCAGCCAAGAACAAGTGGGACTAGCGGGAGTTTCGCGGGAGCAGTACTTC; CDR3aa: CASSQEQVGLAGVSREQYF
abundance: many; d_gene: TRBD1; v_gene: TRBV6-1; j_gene: TRBJ1-4; CDR3nt: TGTGCCAGCAGTGCGGGACAGGGAGGGGAAAAACTGTTTTTT; CDR3aa: CASSAGQGGEKLFF
abundance: -; d_gene: TRBD1; v_gene: TRBV12-3/TRBV12-4; j_gene: TRBJ1-1; CDR3nt: TGTGCCAGCAGTTTGGACACAGGGGGCAACACTGAAGCTTTCTTT; CDR3aa: CASSLDTGGNTEAFF
abundance: many; d_gene: TRBD1; v_gene: TRBV18; j_gene: TRBJ2-7; CDR3nt: TGTGCCAGCTCACCATTTCAGGGGACAGGGGCGTACGAGCAGTACTTC; CDR3aa: CASSPFQGTGAYEQYF
abundance: medium-sized; d_gene: TRBD2; v_gene: TRBV11-3; j_gene: TRBJ2-1; CDR3nt: TGTGCCAGCAGCCCTAAGAGGACTAGCGGGATCACGAGCTACAATGAGCAGTTCTTC; CDR3aa: CASSPKRTSGITSYNEQFF
abundance: few; d_gene: -; v_gene: TRBV20-1; j_gene: TRBJ1-4; CDR3nt: TGCAGTGCTACGGGTGGCGCAGCAACTAATGAAAAACTGTTTTTT; CDR3aa: CSATGGAATNEKLFF
abundance: many; d_gene: -; v_gene: TRBV11-3; j_gene: TRBJ2-5; CDR3nt: TGTGCCAGCAGCTGGACGGTCCAAGAGACCCAGTACTTC; CDR3aa: CASSWTVQETQYF
abundance: -; d_gene: -; v_gene: TRBV7-9; j_gene: TRBJ1-6; CDR3nt: TGTGCCAGCAGCTTAATGGCCGATTCGACATCCCTCCACTTT; CDR3aa: CASSLMADSTSLHF
abundance: many; d_gene: -; v_gene: TRBV29-1; j_gene: TRBJ2-2; CDR3nt: TGCAGCGTCTCTGGGATAAACACCGGGGAGCTGTTTTTT; CDR3aa: CSVSGINTGELFF
abundance: many; d_gene: TRBD1; v_gene: TRBV29-1; j_gene: TRBJ1-1; CDR3nt: TGCAGCGTTGAAGTGGGGACAGGGATGGTAGCTTTCTTT; CDR3aa: CSVEVGTGMVAFF
abundance: many; d_gene: -; v_gene: TRBV29-1; j_gene: TRBJ1-4; CDR3nt: TGCAGCGTTGGAGGGAGGGGTGAAAAACTGTTTTTT; CDR3aa: CSVGGRGEKLFF
abundance: few; d_gene: TRBD2; v_gene: TRBV19; j_gene: TRBJ2-3; CDR3nt: TGTGCCAGTAGTATAGATATAGCGGGAGGTGCAGATACGCAGTATTTT; CDR3aa: CASSIDIAGGADTQYF
abundance: many; d_gene: -; v_gene: TRBV18; j_gene: TRBJ2-4; CDR3nt: TGTGCCAGCTCACCAGTTCGGGGCAGGGTCCTGATGCAAAACATTCAGTACTTC; CDR3aa: CASSPVRGRVLMQNIQYF
abundance: -; d_gene: -; v_gene: TRBV7-8; j_gene: TRBJ1-2; CDR3nt: TGTGCCAGCAGCTTATTAGGCTATGGCTACACCTTC; CDR3aa: CASSLLGYGYTF